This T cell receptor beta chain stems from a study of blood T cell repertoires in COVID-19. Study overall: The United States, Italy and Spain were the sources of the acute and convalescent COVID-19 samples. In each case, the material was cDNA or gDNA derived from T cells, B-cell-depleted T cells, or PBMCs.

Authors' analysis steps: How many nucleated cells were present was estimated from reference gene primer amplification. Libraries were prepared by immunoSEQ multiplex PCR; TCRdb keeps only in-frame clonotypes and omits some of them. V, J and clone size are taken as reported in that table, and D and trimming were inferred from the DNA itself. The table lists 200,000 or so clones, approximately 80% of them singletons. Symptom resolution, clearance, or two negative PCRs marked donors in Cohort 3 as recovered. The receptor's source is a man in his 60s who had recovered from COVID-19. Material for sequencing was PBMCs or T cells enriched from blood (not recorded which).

CDR3 in amino acids: CASSSGWRAGEQFF. CDR3 DNA sequence: TGTGCCAGCAGCTCCGGGTGGAGGGCAGGTGAGCAGTTCTTC. This rearrangement joins TRBV11-1 to TRBJ2-1, with D possibly being TRBD2 (6 bases). Looked up from germline, CDR1 is SGHAT and CDR2 is FQDESV (reference sequence). The V gene lost 4 bases and the J gene lost 9 bases, with 16 bases spanning the gap. The CDR3 runs to 14 residues.